The entry below gives a single T cell receptor (beta chain) sequence along with its context. Its antigen is unidentified. This specimen comes from a study of cytomegalovirus exposure and HLA in healthy donors. Study conclusions and caveats: Immune exposure information available was restricted to CMV serostatus. Later analysis demonstrated an association between a missense DCLRE1C variant and TCR beta V- and J-gene trimming.

Germline assignment: CDR1 SGHDN and CDR2 FVKESK. V lost 2 bases and J lost 0, with 11 bases in between. The CDR3 consists of 17 residues. Researchers ran the PCR with 60 Vbeta and 13 Jbeta primers. Produced via immunoSEQ multiplex PCR; TCRdb's table is partial and in-frame only. The table shows roughly 180,000 clones, with 78% occurring only once. Sequences were obtained from PBMCs. This rearrangement joins TRBV14 to TRBJ2-6, with a weak D call TRBD1 (6 bases). The sequence came from a woman aged 25 to 39 in good health and CMV-seropositive. DNA of the CDR3: TGTGCCAGCAGCCAACTAAACAGGGCCTCTGGGGCCAACGTCCTGACTTTC. This gives the protein CASSQLNRASGANVLTF. Filled out from reference TRBV14 and TRBJ2-6, the complete variable domain reads EAGVTQFPSHSVIEKGQTVTLRCDPISGHDNLYWYRRVMGKEIKFLLHFVKESKQDESGMPNNRFLAERTGGTYSTLKVQPAELEDSGVYFCASSQLNRASGANVLTFGAGSRLTVL.